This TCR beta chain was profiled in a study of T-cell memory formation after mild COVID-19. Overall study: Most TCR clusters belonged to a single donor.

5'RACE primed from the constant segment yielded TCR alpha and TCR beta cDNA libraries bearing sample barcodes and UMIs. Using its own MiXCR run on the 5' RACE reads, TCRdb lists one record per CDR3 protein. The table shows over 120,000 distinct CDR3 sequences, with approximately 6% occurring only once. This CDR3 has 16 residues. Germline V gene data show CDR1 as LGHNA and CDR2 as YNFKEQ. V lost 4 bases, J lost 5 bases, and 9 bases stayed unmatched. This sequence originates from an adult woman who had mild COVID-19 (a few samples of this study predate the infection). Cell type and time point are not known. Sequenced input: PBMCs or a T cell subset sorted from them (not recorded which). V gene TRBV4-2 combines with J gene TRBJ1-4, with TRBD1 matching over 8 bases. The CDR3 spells CASSPNDRGRNEKLFF. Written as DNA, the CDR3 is TGTGCCAGCAGCCCAAACGACAGGGGAAGGAATGAAAAACTGTTTTTT.